Listed here are 13 T cell receptor beta chains from one sample, sequenced in a study of regulatory T cells in long-lasting Graves disease. Construction of the TCR beta libraries employed iRepertoire HTBI primers in conjunction with Arm-PCR of CDR3 regions. Each CDR3 protein gets one entry after TCRdb re-called the multiplex PCR reads with MiXCR. The sample includes a few hundred thousand distinct CDR3 sequences, more than 20% seen only once; the top ten take approximately 30%. The time point is: persistent/refractory GD, antithyroid drugs over 5 years with positive TRAb. Isolated PBMC RNA provided the starting material for the TCR library. This specimen was peripheral blood mononuclear cells (PBMCs), taken when the disease was refractory, from a patient treated with antithyroid drugs. Source of these receptors: a woman aged 40 to 50 with Graves disease.

This clonotype was observed a few times. The chain carries TRBV6-1 and TRBJ1-1, with 8 nucleotides matching TRBD1. The trim removed 5 bases at V and 8 bases at J, leaving 4 bases unmatched. The germline V gene encodes CDR1 MNHNS and CDR2 SASEGT. The CDR3 spans 12 residues. CDR3 amino acids: CASSPRDREAFF. CDR3 nucleotides: TGTGCCAGCAGTCCCCGGGACAGGGAAGCTTTCTTT.

In nucleotides, the CDR3 is TGTGCCAGCAGTTTGTTCGGACCAACCTACGAGCAGTACTTC. This gives the protein CASSLFGPTYEQYF. The rearrangement links TRBV28 to TRBJ2-7; no definite D call. The CDR3 contains 14 residues. Trimming took off 3 bases at V and 2 bases at J, with 11 bases between the two ends. Germline CDR1 and CDR2: MDHEN and SYDVKM.

This clonotype was seen at least ten times. V usage is TRBV12-3 or TRBV12-4 and J usage is TRBJ1-1; TRBD1 is a possible D gene (6 bases). This CDR3 spans 14 amino acids. V gave up 6 bases and J gave up 1 base, with 12 bases separating them. The CDR3 spells CASRSTGQNTEAFF. Here the CDR3 DNA reads TGTGCCAGCAGGTCGACAGGCCAGAACACTGAAGCTTTCTTT.

This clonotype occurred many times. The genes are TRBV12-3 or TRBV12-4 and TRBJ1-1; 7 bases fit TRBD1. CDR3 length equals 13 residues. Unmatched junction bases numbered 3, after V lost 6 bases and J lost 2 bases. CDR3 bases: TGTGCCAGCAGCGGGGACAGAAACACTGAAGCTTTCTTT. Translating gives CASSGDRNTEAFF.

In regard to this clonotype: The missing conserved phenylalanine or tryptophan at the end of this CDR3 makes a read error likely. This chain uses TRBV7-9 with TRBJ2-7; D unclear. The germline gives CDR1 SEHNR, CDR2 FQNEAQ (reference sequence). The CDR3 extends over 14 amino acids. V was shortened by 5 bases and J by 2 bases, with 13 bases between the two germline ends. The CDR3 is CASSKGFGPYEQYL. For the CDR3, the DNA is TGTGCCAGCAGCAAAGGGTTCGGTCCCTACGAGCAGTACCTC.

This clonotype was counted only a few times. The rearrangement joins TRBV6-9 to TRBJ2-7; 9 bases line up with TRBD1. Germline lookup yields CDR1 MNHGY and CDR2 SVAAGI. This CDR3 has 16 residues. With V trimmed by 2 bases and J by 3 bases, 8 bases remained unmatched. The CDR3 is CASSYGVGTGYYEQYF. The CDR3 DNA reads TGTGCCAGCAGTTATGGGGTCGGGACAGGGTACTACGAGCAGTACTTC.

This clonotype was counted at least ten times. This chain uses TRBV28 with TRBJ2-2; 15 positions agree with TRBD2. Per germline, CDR1 MDHEN and CDR2 SYDVKM. This CDR3 is built from 16 residues. V shed 9 bases, J shed 4 bases, and the junction held 6 bases outside the gene matches. CDR3 in amino acids: CASVPGLAGGTGELFF. Written as DNA, the CDR3 is TGTGCCAGTGTCCCGGGACTAGCGGGAGGCACCGGGGAGCTGTTTTTT.

This clonotype has at least ten counts. This sequence joins TRBV6-5 and TRBJ1-5; TRBD1 aligns across 8 bases. The CDR3 consists of 16 residues. J lost 5 bases, V lost 4 bases, and 10 bases had no gene match. Germline CDR1 is MNHEY and CDR2 is SVGAGI. CDR3 protein: CASSWASRGLDQPQHF. The CDR3 DNA is TGTGCCAGCAGTTGGGCGTCCAGGGGGCTGGATCAGCCCCAGCATTTT.

The V gene is TRBV20-1, the J gene TRBJ2-7; 8 positions agree with TRBD2. The CDR3 length is 13 residues. Germline CDR1 DFQATT, CDR2 SNEGSKA (reference sequence). The V and J ends lost 2 bases and 10 bases, in that order; junction bases with no gene match: 10. The CDR3 DNA follows: TGCAGTGCTAGACCTAGCGGGTTGTGGAGACAGTACTTC. Residues: CSARPSGLWRQYF.

Many counts were recorded for this clonotype. The CDR3 sequence: CASSTTANTGELFF. The CDR3 DNA is TGTGCCAGCAGCACGACGGCGAACACCGGGGAGCTGTTTTTT. The rearrangement joins TRBV7-3 to TRBJ2-2; no clear D gene. V was clipped by 5 bases and J by 0 bases, with 7 bases between them. Per the germline V gene, CDR1 is SGHTA and CDR2 is FQGTGA. The CDR3 contains 14 residues.

This clonotype was seen a few times. The CDR3 DNA reads TGCAGCGTTGAAGGTCCTACCCAGGCGGAGACCCAGTACTTC. Its protein is CSVEGPTQAETQYF. This chain joins TRBV29-1 and TRBJ2-5, with D uncertain. There are 14 residues in the CDR3. Germline-derived CDR1 and CDR2 are SQVTM and ANQGSEA. V was trimmed by 1 base and J by 5 bases, leaving 14 bases between them.

This clonotype occurred many times. This chain uses TRBV28 with TRBJ1-1; the D is unclear. This CDR3 spans 12 amino acids. Germline V gene sequence: CDR1 MDHEN, CDR2 SYDVKM. V was clipped by 10 bases and J by 5 bases, with 14 bases between them. CDR3 sequence: CATRDGKTEAFF. The CDR3 bases are TGTGCCACCCGCGATGGGAAAACTGAAGCTTTCTTT.

This clonotype was recorded at least ten times. The V call is TRBV5-1, the J call TRBJ2-7; D is uncertain. The V gene's germline CDR1 is SGHRS and CDR2 YFSETQ. V was clipped by 4 bases and J by 4 bases, with 18 bases between them. The CDR3 runs 15 residues. The DNA for the CDR3 is TGCGCCAGCAGCGCGGAACCGATCGCAAGTTACGAGCAGTACTTC. Protein sequence: CASSAEPIASYEQYF.